The 22 T cell receptor beta chains below come from one sample, sequenced in a study of naive and memory T cell subsets (dated by TCRdb to about 2017). Study-wide findings and limitations: Naive repertoires, especially CD8, contained a few larger clonotypes, possibly memory cells re-expressing CD45RA.

Their antigens remain unidentified. Library prep was done by UMI-ligation and nested PCR. Sequenced on an Illumina MiSeq. To cover both TRBC1 and TRBC2, the beta constant-region primer consisted of an equimolar mix of two oligonucleotides. Four rounds of PCR were used to amplify ligated cDNA, with nested alpha and beta constant-region primers being used together with the SP2 primer. The public reads were reprocessed in TCRdb via fastp at Q25 and MiXCR, keeping in-frame beta chains. Records with the same CDR3 protein are collapsed into one entry carrying the most frequent genes and DNA. The sample includes 98,000 or so distinct CDR3 sequences, with around 13% observed a single time. In total, the top ten clones hold 2.5% to 3.5% of the sample. Sequences were obtained from naive CD8+ T cells from blood. Taken with the paper, the label for cell subset or site translates to: naive T cells, CD45RA high CD27+. Every receptor here comes from a human donor in good health.

This CDR3 reads CASSYSPDPRDEQFF. CDR3 sequence (DNA): TGTGCCAGCAGTTATTCCCCCGACCCCAGGGATGAGCAGTTCTTC. The chain recombines TRBV6-5 with TRBJ2-1; D is possibly TRBD1 (5 bases). V was pared by 3 bases and J by 8 bases, with 17 bases between. Germline loops: CDR1 MNHEY, CDR2 SVGAGI. The CDR3 length is 15 residues.

This clonotype was recorded many times. This chain joins TRBV2 and TRBJ2-7; D ambiguous. CDR1 is SNHLY and CDR2 is FYNNEI in the germline V gene. CDR3 length: 14 amino acids. The V and J ends lost 3 bases and 2 bases respectively, with 11 bases between them. DNA for the CDR3: TGTGCCAGCAGTGACCGGCTCAAACCCTACGAGCAGTACTTC. Protein sequence: CASSDRLKPYEQYF.

This chain connects TRBV5-1 to TRBJ2-7; D is ambiguous. Germline V lookup: CDR1 SGHRS, CDR2 YFSETQ. V was pared by 4 bases and J by 3 bases, with 11 bases between. The CDR3 is made up of 13 amino acids. Here the CDR3 DNA reads TGCGCCAGCAGCCTAGAGGTTCTCTACGAGCAGTACTTC. Amino acid sequence: CASSLEVLYEQYF.

The gene calls are TRBV27 and TRBJ1-3; maybe TRBD1 (5 bases). The ends were cut back, 0 bases at V and 4 bases at J, with 10 bases in the middle. From germline, CDR1 is MNHEY and CDR2 SMNVEV (reference sequence). The CDR3 is 15 residues long. CDR3 residues: CASSLSGGVGNTIYF. Here the CDR3 DNA reads TGTGCCAGCAGTTTATCTGGGGGGGTAGGAAACACCATATATTTT.

The gene calls are TRBV4-3 and TRBJ2-3, with 9 bases aligning to TRBD2. The ends lost 2 bases at V and 3 bases at J; junction bases unmatched: 12. This CDR3 is built from 18 residues. Germline assignment: CDR1 LGHNA and CDR2 YSLEER. CDR3 sequence reads: CASSQNVRPSGATDTQYF. As DNA, the CDR3 is TGCGCCAGCAGCCAAAACGTGAGGCCTAGCGGGGCGACAGATACGCAGTATTTT.

This clonotype appeared a few times. The chain couples TRBV12-3 or TRBV12-4 to TRBJ2-1; D is unclear. This CDR3 is built from 11 residues. V lost 8 bases to trimming and J lost 10 bases, with 12 bases between them. DNA for the CDR3: TGTGCCAGCGGTCCTAAGCAAGAGCAGTTCTTC. The encoded protein is CASGPKQEQFF.

This clonotype was seen many times. This chain uses TRBV9 with TRBJ2-3; 7 bases fit TRBD2. The CDR3 loop spans 16 amino acids. Trimming cost V 4 bases and J 5 bases; bases outside gene matches: 13. The germline CDR1 and CDR2 sequences are SGDLS and YYNGEE. Here the CDR3 reads CASSTRLGGSEDTQYF. CDR3 bases: TGTGCCAGCAGCACCCGGTTGGGGGGGAGCGAAGATACGCAGTATTTT.

The CDR3 reads CASSYDAGAANEKLFF. The CDR3, as DNA: TGTGCCAGCAGTTACGATGCGGGGGCGGCTAATGAAAAACTGTTTTTT. This chain joins TRBV6-5 and TRBJ1-4, with D perhaps matching TRBD1 (6 bases). CDR3 length: 16 residues. The V gene lost 2 bases and the J gene lost 3 bases, with 13 bases spanning the gap. CDR1 and CDR2 from the germline V gene are MNHEY and SVGAGI.

This clonotype has just a few counts. The CDR3 sequence: CASSPPGTGPNTEAFF. In DNA form, the CDR3 reads TGTGCCAGCAGCCCCCCGGGAACAGGACCGAACACTGAAGCTTTCTTT. V usage is TRBV7-9 and J usage is TRBJ1-1, with a weak D call TRBD1 (5 bases). Germline V gene data show CDR1 as SEHNR and CDR2 as FQNEAQ (reference sequence). Deletions cut 5 bases from V and 1 base from J, with 17 bases between. This CDR3 has 16 amino acids. Based on the CDR3 plus reference TRBV7-9 and TRBJ1-1, the full variable domain is DTGVSQNPRHKITKRGQNVTFRCDPISEHNRLYWYRQTLGQGPEFLTYFQNEAQLEKSRLLSDRFSAERPKGSFSTLEIQRTEQGDSAMYLCASSPPGTGPNTEAFFGQGTRLTVV.

The J gene is TRBJ2-7, the V gene TRBV12-3 or TRBV12-4; 7 bases agree with TRBD1. V lost 6 bases and J lost 9; bases outside the gene matches: 11. The CDR3 has 13 residues. CDR3 in amino acids: CASSYGQARGQYF. Here the CDR3 DNA reads TGTGCCAGCAGCTATGGACAGGCCCGGGGGCAGTACTTC.

This sequence joins TRBV7-9 and TRBJ2-7; D ambiguous. Trimming took 5 bases from V and 1 from J, leaving 18 bases between them. The CDR3 covers 16 residues. The germline CDR1 and CDR2 sequences are SEHNR and FQNEAQ (reference sequence). In nucleotides, the CDR3 is TGTGCCAGCAGCCACCCCGGTTTGGCACAGTCCTACGAGCAGTACTTC. Amino acids: CASSHPGLAQSYEQYF.

This rearrangement joins TRBV3-1 to TRBJ2-1; D is unclear. Germline assignment: CDR1 LGHDT and CDR2 YNNKEL (reference sequence). Trimming left V 5 bases short and J 9 bases short, with 11 bases between. This CDR3 is 12 amino acids long. CDR3 residues: CASSKRFGEQFF. The CDR3 nucleotides are TGTGCCAGCAGCAAGCGTTTTGGTGAGCAGTTCTTC.

This clonotype was seen ten or more times. The gene calls are TRBV12-3 or TRBV12-4 and TRBJ2-1, with D unresolved. The ends were cut back, 3 bases at V and 10 bases at J, with 16 bases in the middle. The CDR3 length is 14 residues. The CDR3 DNA is TGTGCCAGCAGTTTTCCTGCCGGAGTCCAAGAGCAGTTCTTC. Its translation is CASSFPAGVQEQFF.

This chain uses TRBV27 with TRBJ2-7, with D tentatively TRBD1 (6 bases). The CDR3 loop spans 14 amino acids. Germline values: CDR1 MNHEY, CDR2 SMNVEV (reference sequence). V gave up 6 bases and J gave up 2 bases, with 14 bases separating them. The chain's CDR3 is CASRSGEGAYEQYF. The CDR3 DNA follows: TGTGCCAGCAGATCAGGGGAAGGGGCCTACGAGCAGTACTTC.

This sequence joins TRBV5-5 and TRBJ2-1; 11 bases match TRBD1. The CDR3 covers 17 residues. V dropped 4 bases and J dropped 5; count of bases not matched to a gene: 11. Germline CDR1 reads SGHKS; CDR2 reads YYEKEE (reference sequence). CDR3 nucleotides: TGTGCCAGCAGCCAACCTCGAGGACAGGGGGCCCACAATGAGCAGTTCTTC. Translation: CASSQPRGQGAHNEQFF.

The sample holds many counts of this clonotype. The chain links TRBV27 to TRBJ2-7, with D possibly being TRBD2 (6 bases). Germline V gene data show CDR1 as MNHEY and CDR2 as SMNVEV (reference sequence). CDR3 size: 15 residues. V was clipped by 5 bases and J by 2 bases, with 16 bases between them. This CDR3 reads CASSPMTGVAYEQYF. Written as DNA, the CDR3 is TGTGCCAGCAGTCCAATGACGGGGGTAGCCTACGAGCAGTACTTC.

This clonotype has a count of ten or more. J is TRBJ1-2 and V is TRBV7-9, with 7 bases lining up with TRBD1. Germline CDR1 reads SEHNR; CDR2 reads FQNEAQ (reference sequence). The V and J ends lost 3 bases and 4 bases, in that order; junction bases with no gene match: 5. This CDR3 has 14 residues. CDR3 coding DNA: TGTGCCAGCAGCTTCGACAGGGCCATCTATGGCTACACCTTC. Its protein is CASSFDRAIYGYTF.

This clonotype was seen at least ten times. The rearrangement uses TRBV7-6 and TRBJ2-1; maybe TRBD2 (6 bases). The CDR3 spans 16 residues. Trimming took off 1 base at V and 0 bases at J, with 10 bases between the two ends. Germline assignment: CDR1 SGHVS and CDR2 FNYEAQ. Here the CDR3 reads CASSLGGGNSYNEQFF. The CDR3 coding sequence is TGTGCCAGCAGCTTAGGAGGCGGGAACTCCTACAATGAGCAGTTCTTC. Full variable domain (missing parts from reference TRBV7-6 and TRBJ2-1): GAGVSQSPRYKVTKRGQDVALRCDPISGHVSLYWYRQALGQGPEFLTYFNYEAQQDKSGLPNDRFSAERPEGSISTLTIQRTEQRDSAMYRCASSLGGGNSYNEQFFGPGTRLTVL.

This clonotype came up a few times. This chain joins TRBV6-5 and TRBJ2-3, with D perhaps given as TRBD1 or TRBD2 (5 bases each). The germline V and J ends were trimmed by 2 bases and 4 bases, with 22 bases remaining between them. Looked up from germline, CDR1 is MNHEY and CDR2 is SVGAGI. The CDR3 is made up of 18 amino acids. CDR3 in DNA: TGTGCCAGCAGTTACCGGGACGCACAAAAGGGGTTGGCAGATACGCAGTATTTT. Translated: CASSYRDAQKGLADTQYF.

A few counts support this clonotype. The chain has TRBV7-9 and TRBJ2-3, with a weak D call TRBD2 (6 bases). V was cut by 6 bases and J by 2 bases, with 15 bases left in between. Per the germline V gene, CDR1 is SEHNR and CDR2 is FQNEAQ (reference sequence). This CDR3 is 15 amino acids long. The CDR3, as DNA: TGTGCCAGCAGGCCCGGGACTTGGGCCACAGATACGCAGTATTTT. It yields the protein CASRPGTWATDTQYF.

The CDR3 DNA reads TGTGCCAGCAGCTTAGGCGGAATGCGTAATATCGAGCAGTACTTC. Translated, it gives CASSLGGMRNIEQYF. The chain is built from TRBV7-9 and TRBJ2-7; D remains unclear. V lost 1 base to trimming and J lost 6 bases, with 16 bases between them. CDR1 and CDR2 (germline): SEHNR, FQNEAQ (reference sequence). The CDR3 runs 15 residues.

This sequence joins TRBV28 and TRBJ2-5; tentatively, D is TRBD2 (6 bases). Germline values: CDR1 MDHEN, CDR2 SYDVKM. The CDR3 covers 15 residues. Trimming left V 7 bases short and J 1 base short, with 16 bases between. The CDR3 here is CASNPPGTLQETQYF. The CDR3 DNA follows: TGTGCCAGCAATCCACCCGGGACTCTCCAAGAGACCCAGTACTTC.